The 18 T cell receptor beta chains presented below share a single source sample, sequenced in a study of blood T cell repertoires in COVID-19. Generated by immunoSEQ multiplex PCR, the TCRdb table keeps only in-frame clones and is missing some. Among about 200,000 clones listed, 70% to 85% were seen once. Sequenced material: peripheral blood. The receptors here all came from a human donor in a cohort sampled during active COVID-19.

The chain combines TRBV27 with TRBJ1-1; the match to TRBD1 covers 7 bases. V was clipped by 6 bases and J by 11 bases; unmatched bases: 15. This CDR3 region has 14 residues. The germline V gene has CDR1 MNHEY and CDR2 SMNVEV (reference sequence). CDR3 bases: TGTGCCAGCAGCGAACATACCAGGGGGTACGAGGCTTTCTTT. Translating gives CASSEHTRGYEAFF.

This clone has just one count. The chain is built from TRBV25-1 and TRBJ2-3, with TRBD2 matching over 9 bases. The CDR3 length is 17 residues. Germline V lookup: CDR1 MGHDK, CDR2 SYGVNS. The J segment lost 6 bases and the V segment lost 7 bases, leaving 17 bases of the junction unmatched. The CDR3 DNA reads TGTGCCAGCACTCCTCCCATCGGAGCGGGAGGAGGGGATACGCAGTATTTT. It translates to CASTPPIGAGGGDTQYF. The full variable domain, with the rest looked up from reference TRBV25-1 and TRBJ2-3, is EADIYQTPRYLVIGTGKKITLECSQTMGHDKMYWYQQDPGMELHLIHYSYGVNSTEKGDLSSESTVSRIRTEHFPLTLESARPSHTSQYLCASTPPIGAGGGDTQYFGPGTRLTVL.

The V gene is TRBV3-1 (or the pseudogene TRBV3-2), the J gene TRBJ2-7; D is undetermined. The germline CDR1 and CDR2 sequences are LGHDT and YNNKEL (reference sequence). CDR3 length equals 15 residues. V lost 6 bases and J lost 4, with 19 bases in between. CDR3 in DNA: TGTGCCAGCAGGACTTCGTCGGAATCCGGATACGAGCAGTACTTC. It yields the protein CASRTSSESGYEQYF.

This clone was picked up a small number of times. This chain uses TRBV19 with TRBJ1-5; 7 bases are a match to TRBD1. This CDR3 contains 18 residues. J gave up 0 bases and V 3 bases, and 11 bases lay outside the gene matches. The germline CDR1 and CDR2 sequences are LNHDA and SQIVND (reference sequence). The CDR3 reads CASSMWSGGSISNQPQHF. DNA of the CDR3: TGTGCCAGTAGTATGTGGTCAGGGGGTTCGATTAGCAATCAGCCCCAGCATTTT.

The gene calls are TRBV5-1 and TRBJ2-7, with TRBD1 matching 10 bases. The V gene end was trimmed by 3 bases and the J gene end by 4 bases; junction bases not matched to a gene: 16. Germline values: CDR1 SGHRS, CDR2 YFSETQ. The CDR3 totals 18 residues. CDR3 DNA: TGCGCCAGCAGCTCAGCACAAGCGGCCGGGACAGGGGTATACGAGCAGTACTTC. It yields the protein CASSSAQAAGTGVYEQYF.

V is TRBV28 and J is TRBJ1-1, with D possibly TRBD1 on 5 matching bases. The CDR3 loop spans 14 amino acids. V was shortened by 3 bases and J by 1 base, with 9 bases between the two germline ends. Looked up from germline, CDR1 is MDHEN and CDR2 is SYDVKM. CDR3 DNA: TGTGCCAGCAGTTTTACGGGGGGGAACACTGAAGCTTTCTTT. Amino acid sequence: CASSFTGGNTEAFF.

The chain employs TRBV5-4 and TRBJ2-5; TRBD2 matches at 8 bases. V was pared by 4 bases and J by 4 bases, with 6 bases of the junction left unmatched. Germline V CDR1 and CDR2: SGHNT, YYREEE (reference sequence). This CDR3 has 14 amino acids. CDR3 coding DNA: TGTGCCAGCAGCAGCGGGGGCGCAGGAGAGACCCAGTACTTC. It specifies CASSSGGAGETQYF.

V is TRBV21-1 and J is TRBJ1-4; the table's D call of TRBD1 was not tested on the DNA. TRBV21-1 is an annotated pseudogene. This CDR3 contains 15 residues. The CDR3 bases are TGTGCCAGCAGCAAGTGTACAGGGGTAAGTCAAAAACTGTTTTTT. Its protein is CASSKCTGVSQKLFF.

CDR3 sequence reads: CASSQLPARDSPLHF. CDR3 sequence (DNA): TGCGCCAGCAGCCAGCTCCCGGCGAGGGATTCACCCCTCCACTTT. V is TRBV4-1 and J is TRBJ1-6; D not certain. This CDR3 is 15 amino acids long. V lost 3 bases to trimming and J lost 8 bases, with 14 bases between them. CDR1 and CDR2 (germline): MGHRA, YSYEKL.

This sequence joins TRBV7-9 and TRBJ1-2; no definite D call. Germline values: CDR1 SEHNR, CDR2 FQNEAQ (reference sequence). The length of the CDR3 is 13 residues. Between the trimmed V and J ends, which lost 2 bases and 7 bases, there was a span of 11 bases. CDR3 in DNA: TGTGCCAGCAGCTTACATGGAGCGGCTGGCTACACCTTC. The encoded protein is CASSLHGAAGYTF.

The chain joins TRBV2 to TRBJ2-5; 8 bases are a match to TRBD1. CDR3 length: 15 amino acids. Losses at the gene ends were 2 bases for V and 2 bases for J; bases not matched to a gene: 4. Germline V CDR1 and CDR2: SNHLY, FYNNEI. The CDR3 spells CASSERTGRQETQYF. CDR3 bases: TGTGCCAGCAGTGAACGGACAGGGAGGCAAGAGACCCAGTACTTC.

This clone was seen once. The genes are TRBV27 and TRBJ1-6; 7 bases are a match to TRBD1. The CDR3 extends over 18 amino acids. Germline lookup yields CDR1 MNHEY and CDR2 SMNVEV (reference sequence). Trimming cost V 5 bases and J 3 bases; bases outside gene matches: 13. DNA for the CDR3: TGTGCCAGCAGTCGATGGAGGGGGCGAGTATTCTATAATTCACCCCTCCACTTT. Amino acid sequence: CASSRWRGRVFYNSPLHF.

The V call is TRBV18, the J call TRBJ2-3; D might be TRBD2 (6 bases). Per the germline V gene, CDR1 is KGHSH and CDR2 is LQKENI. This CDR3 spans 12 amino acids. With 3 bases removed from V and 5 bases from J, the gap between germline ends came to 6 bases. The CDR3 bases are TGTGCCAGCTCACCGACTAGAGATACGCAGTATTTT. Translating it yields CASSPTRDTQYF. Full variable domain (missing parts from reference TRBV18 and TRBJ2-3): NAGVMQNPRHLVRRRGQEARLRCSPMKGHSHVYWYRQLPEEGLKFMVYLQKENIIDESGMPKERFSAEFPKEGPSILRIQQVVRGDSAAYFCASSPTRDTQYFGPGTRLTVL.

This chain connects TRBV4-2 to TRBJ2-5; 11 nucleotides align to TRBD2. Germline trimming cut 5 bases from V and 5 bases from J; bases unmatched to any gene: 7. The CDR3 covers 15 residues. In germline, CDR1 is LGHNA, CDR2 YNFKEQ. As DNA, the CDR3 is TGTGCCAGCAGCTCCCGACTAGCGGGACAGGAGACCCAGTACTTC. Amino acids: CASSSRLAGQETQYF.

This chain joins TRBV19 and TRBJ2-1, with TRBD1 identical over 7 bases. With V trimmed by 9 bases and J by 10 bases, 9 bases remained unmatched. The CDR3 consists of 12 residues. The germline V gene has CDR1 LNHDA and CDR2 SQIVND (reference sequence). CDR3 sequence: CASRDRAGEQFF. CDR3 nucleotide sequence: TGTGCCAGCCGAGACAGGGCCGGCGAGCAGTTCTTC.

V is TRBV11-2 and J is TRBJ2-7, with 13 nucleotides matching TRBD2. The germline V gene has CDR1 SGHAT and CDR2 FQNNGV. The CDR3 has 18 residues. Germline trimming cut 1 base from V and 3 bases from J; bases unmatched to any gene: 9. In DNA, the CDR3 is TGTGCCAGCAGCTTAGCTTTCGAACTAGCGGGAGGGGGCTACGAGCAGTACTTC. Translation gives CASSLAFELAGGGYEQYF.

The rearrangement joins TRBV14 to TRBJ2-5; no firm D call. The germline V gene has CDR1 SGHDN and CDR2 FVKESK. Trimming took off 5 bases at V and 7 bases at J, with 8 bases between the two ends. The CDR3 loop spans 11 amino acids. CDR3 sequence reads: CASSNGRTQYF. CDR3 coding DNA: TGTGCCAGCAGCAATGGGCGGACCCAGTACTTC.

The chain joins TRBV18 to TRBJ2-7, with D tentatively TRBD1 (5 bases). CDR1 and CDR2 (germline): KGHSH, LQKENI. Deletions cut 3 bases from V and 3 bases from J, with 9 bases between. The CDR3 is 13 residues long. Here the CDR3 DNA reads TGTGCCAGCTCACCGAGCGACAGCTACGAGCAGTACTTC. This gives the protein CASSPSDSYEQYF.